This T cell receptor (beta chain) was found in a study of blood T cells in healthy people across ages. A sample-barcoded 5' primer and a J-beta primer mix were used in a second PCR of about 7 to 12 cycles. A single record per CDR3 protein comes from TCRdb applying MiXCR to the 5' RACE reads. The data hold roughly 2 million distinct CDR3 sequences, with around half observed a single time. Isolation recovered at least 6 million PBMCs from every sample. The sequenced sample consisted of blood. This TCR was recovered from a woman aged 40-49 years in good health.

The DNA of the CDR3 is TGTGCCAGCAGTTTACGCGGGCCGAGGGAGGGCGAGACCCAGTACTTC. Translating gives CASSLRGPREGETQYF. This chain links TRBV28 with TRBJ2-5; 7 nucleotides line up with TRBD2. Trimming at V came to 2 bases and at J to 5 bases, leaving 11 bases not matched to a gene. The CDR3 spans 16 residues. Germline CDR1 reads MDHEN; CDR2 reads SYDVKM.